This T cell receptor (beta chain) was sequenced in a study of metastatic and nonmetastatic thyroid tumors. TCRdb reanalyzed the PCR reads via MiXCR. This sample has tens of thousands of clones, with 25% to 35% found just once. All patients were treatment-naive before thyroid surgery. CDR1 and CDR2 from the germline V gene are SGHAT and FQNNGV. The CDR3 is made up of 13 amino acids. Trimming took 4 bases from V and 8 from J, leaving 12 bases between them. The clonotype was recovered from a female donor with papillary thyroid cancer or a benign thyroid nodule (not recorded which). Some clones in this sample may be carry-over from other donors' samples. Material for sequencing was blood. The chain recombines TRBV11-2 with TRBJ2-1; D remains ambiguous. This CDR3 reads CASSSTPTHEQFF. The DNA of the CDR3 is TGTGCCAGCAGCTCGACTCCTACCCATGAGCAGTTCTTC.